Below, one T cell receptor beta chain is given with its context. Antigen: not known. Sequenced by immunoSEQ multiplex PCR; TCRdb stores in-frame clones only, minus some. Of about 14,000 clones listed, approximately 81% are singletons. This record comes from a study of monozygotic twins with cystic fibrosis. Broader study findings: Monozygotic CF twin pairs shared significantly more nucleotide-identical clonotypes than unrelated CF individuals did. V usage most resembled the co-twin in 13 of 16 pairs. Shared CDR3 numbers were not associated with age, concordance or severity. The repertoire was suggested to be naive-dominated, clonality median around 0.0095.

V was clipped by 3 bases and J by 1 base; unmatched bases: 4. Germline CDR1 reads MGHDK; CDR2 reads SYGVNS. This CDR3 comprises 16 residues. This TCR was sampled from a boy aged 5-17 years with cystic fibrosis. Source material: blood. This rearrangement joins TRBV25-1 to TRBJ2-2; 8 bases align to TRBD1. This chain's CDR3 is CASSELDRVNTGELFF. The CDR3 nucleotides are TGTGCCAGCAGTGAGCTGGACAGGGTGAACACCGGGGAGCTGTTTTTT. Full variable domain (rest looked up from reference TRBV25-1 and TRBJ2-2): EADIYQTPRYLVIGTGKKITLECSQTMGHDKMYWYQQDPGMELHLIHYSYGVNSTEKGDLSSESTVSRIRTEHFPLTLESARPSHTSQYLCASSELDRVNTGELFFGEGSRLTVL.